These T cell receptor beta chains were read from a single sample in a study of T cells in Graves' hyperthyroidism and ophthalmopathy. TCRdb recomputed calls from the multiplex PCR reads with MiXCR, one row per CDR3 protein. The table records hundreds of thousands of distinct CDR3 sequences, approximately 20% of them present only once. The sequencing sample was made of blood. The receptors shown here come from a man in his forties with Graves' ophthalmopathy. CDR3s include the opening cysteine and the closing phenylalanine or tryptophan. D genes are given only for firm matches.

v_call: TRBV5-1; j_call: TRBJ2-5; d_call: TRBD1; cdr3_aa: CASSPIGTVQETQYF
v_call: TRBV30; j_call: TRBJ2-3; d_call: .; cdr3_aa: CAWSVPGHTVFTDTQYF
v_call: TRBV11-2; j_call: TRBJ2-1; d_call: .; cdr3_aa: CATRDGPRSNEQFF
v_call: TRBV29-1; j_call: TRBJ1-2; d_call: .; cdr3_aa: CSSEGGDGYTF
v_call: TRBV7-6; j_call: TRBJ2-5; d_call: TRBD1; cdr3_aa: CASSFQGVGGETQYF
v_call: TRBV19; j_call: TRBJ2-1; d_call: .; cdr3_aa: CASSIRGHNEQFF
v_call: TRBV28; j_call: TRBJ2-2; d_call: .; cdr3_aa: CASSSPGNSDTGELFF
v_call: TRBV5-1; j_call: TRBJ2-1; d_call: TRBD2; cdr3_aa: CASSSGLAGTGNEQFF
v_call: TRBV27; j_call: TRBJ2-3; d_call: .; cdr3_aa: CASSDVDPTDTQYF
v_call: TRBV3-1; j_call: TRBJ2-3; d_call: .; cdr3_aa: CASSQEGRRTDTQYF
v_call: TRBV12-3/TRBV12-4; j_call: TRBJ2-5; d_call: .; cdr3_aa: CANSRGETQYF
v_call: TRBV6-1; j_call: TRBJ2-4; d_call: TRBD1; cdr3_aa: CASSRDRNIQYF
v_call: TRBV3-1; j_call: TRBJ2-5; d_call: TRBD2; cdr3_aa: CASSPGTSLGTQYF